Included here is one TCR beta chain sequence, with context. Profiling relied on immunoSEQ multiplex PCR, and the TCRdb table lists in-frame clones only, not all of them. The data contain roughly 92,000 clones, 85% to 90% of them singletons. The entry originates in a study of T cells after somatic rescue of genetic block. The CDR3 spans 19 residues. Germline V lookup: CDR1 MNHEY, CDR2 SMNVEV (reference sequence). After removal of 5 bases from V and 5 bases from J, the junction contained 11 bases not matched to a gene. This sequence originates from a woman under 30. This chain connects TRBV27 to TRBJ2-2; the match to TRBD2 covers 16 bases. Sample: peripheral blood mononuclear cells (PBMCs). This CDR3 reads CASSLSGLAGGRGTGELFF. The DNA for the CDR3 is TGTGCCAGCAGTCTCTCGGGACTAGCGGGAGGGCGCGGAACCGGGGAGCTGTTTTTT.